This T cell receptor beta chain was captured by sequencing in a study of blood T cell repertoires in COVID-19. This clone was recorded a few times. Seattle-derived patients entered the study during active infection and were followed longitudinally. With 4 bases removed from V and 4 bases from J, the gap between germline ends came to 11 bases. Germline CDR1 and CDR2: GTSNPN and SVGIG (reference sequence). The CDR3 length is 14 residues. In the source study's methods: It was from reference gene primer amplification that nucleated cell counts were estimated. Profiling relied on immunoSEQ multiplex PCR, and the TCRdb table lists in-frame clones only, not all of them. V, J and clone size were drawn from that table, and D and trimming were deduced from the DNA. Here the sample spans under 300,000 clones, 86% being singletons.

The J gene is TRBJ1-6, the V gene TRBV30; D unclear. The sample taken for sequencing was peripheral blood. This receptor was taken from a woman aged 25 to 39 with COVID-19, enrolled during active disease. CDR3 protein: CAWKPGSYNSPLHF. The DNA of the CDR3 is TGTGCCTGGAAGCCGGGGTCGTATAATTCACCCCTCCACTTT. Supplemented by reference TRBV30 and TRBJ1-6, the full variable domain reads SQTIHQWPATLVQPVGSPLSLECTVEGTSNPNLYWYRQAAGRGLQLLFYSVGIGQISSEVPQNLSASRPQDRQFILSSKKLLLSDSGFYLCAWKPGSYNSPLHFGNGTRLTVT.